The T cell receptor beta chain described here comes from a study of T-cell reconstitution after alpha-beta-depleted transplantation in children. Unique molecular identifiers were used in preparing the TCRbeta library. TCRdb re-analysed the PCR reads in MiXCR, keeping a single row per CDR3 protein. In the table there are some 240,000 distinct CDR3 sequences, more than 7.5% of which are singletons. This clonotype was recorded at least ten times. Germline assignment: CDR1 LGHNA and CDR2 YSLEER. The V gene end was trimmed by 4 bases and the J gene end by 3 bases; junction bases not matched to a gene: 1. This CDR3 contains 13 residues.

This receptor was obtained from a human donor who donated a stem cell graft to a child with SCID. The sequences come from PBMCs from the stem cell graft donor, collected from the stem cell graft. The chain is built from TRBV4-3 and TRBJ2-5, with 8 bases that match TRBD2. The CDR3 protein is CASSPGLEETQYF. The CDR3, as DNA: TGCGCCAGCAGCCCGGGACTAGAAGAGACCCAGTACTTC.